The clone carrying this TCR beta chain has only a few counts. Its antigen is unknown. The CDR3 runs to 18 residues. The germline CDR1 and CDR2 sequences are SGHNT and YYREEE (reference sequence). V lost 0 bases to trimming and J lost 0 bases; unmatched junction nucleotides: 6. The data originate from a study of cytotoxic CD8 clonotypes in ibrutinib-treated CLL. Study-wide context: The group held under twelve relapsed/refractory and roughly 15 treatment-naive patients, with some 17 IGHV unmutated. The samples contained 255,043 productive templates on average. They also contained an average of roughly 99,000 productive rearrangements.

Study-level results: At ibrutinib response, clonality increased, and at progression it declined back toward baseline.

From cryopreserved PBMCs came 1.5 to 2.5 micrograms of genomic DNA used for TCR beta libraries. Clones were sequenced by immunoSEQ multiplex PCR, and TCRdb holds only the in-frame ones, with some missing. The sample holds 100,000 or so clones; about 50% are singletons and the top ten take around a third. The chain has TRBV5-4 and TRBJ2-1; TRBD2 aligns across 10 bases. The sequence came from a human donor with chronic lymphocytic leukemia. This material consisted of PBMCs, taken after 24 months of ibrutinib treatment. CDR3 bases: TGTGCCAGCAGCTTGGGCCTAGCGGGGGCCCTCTCCTACAATGAGCAGTTCTTC. This encodes CASSLGLAGALSYNEQFF.